This TCR beta chain was found in a study of cytomegalovirus exposure and HLA in healthy donors. At the level of the study: An early data release held tens of millions of unique TCRs from HLA-typed donors.

The study, taken as a whole, reports: Confirmation in vitro established that a few CMV-associated chains were specific for CMV antigens. Common viral pathogens were later found to be apparently linked to several of the most significant clusters. The authors later linked a missense DCLRE1C variant to TCR beta V- and J-gene trimming.

Germline CDR1 reads SGHAT; CDR2 reads FQNNGV. Trimming cost V 0 bases and J 1 base, with 9 bases left between them. The CDR3 sequence is 15 residues long. On this clone: As yet, its antigen is unknown.

The PCR ran on 60 Vbeta and 13 Jbeta primers. The data were produced by immunoSEQ multiplex PCR, yet TCRdb's version contains in-frame clones alone and is incomplete. Of some 190,000 clones listed, around 78% are singletons. The chain combines TRBV11-2 with TRBJ1-2; D not certain. Sequencing was performed on PBMCs. The receptor was derived from a woman in her twenties or thirties in good health and CMV-seropositive. CDR3 in amino acids: CASSLEPGFNYGYTF. CDR3 nucleotide sequence: TGTGCCAGCAGCTTAGAGCCCGGGTTTAACTATGGCTACACCTTC.